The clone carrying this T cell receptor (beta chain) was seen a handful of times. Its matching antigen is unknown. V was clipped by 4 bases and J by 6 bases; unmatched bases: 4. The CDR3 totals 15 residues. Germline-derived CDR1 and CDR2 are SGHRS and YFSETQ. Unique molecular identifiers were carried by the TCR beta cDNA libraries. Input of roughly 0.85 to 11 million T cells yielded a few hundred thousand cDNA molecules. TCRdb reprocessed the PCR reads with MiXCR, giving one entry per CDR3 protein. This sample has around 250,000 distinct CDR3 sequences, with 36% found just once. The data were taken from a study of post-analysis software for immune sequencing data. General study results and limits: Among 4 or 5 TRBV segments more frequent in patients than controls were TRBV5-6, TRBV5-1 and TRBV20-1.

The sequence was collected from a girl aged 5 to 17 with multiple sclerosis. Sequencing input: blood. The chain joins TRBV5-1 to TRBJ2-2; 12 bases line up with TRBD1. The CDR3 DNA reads TGCGCCAGCAGCCCGGGACAGGGGGCCGCCGGGGAGCTGTTTTTT. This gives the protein CASSPGQGAAGELFF. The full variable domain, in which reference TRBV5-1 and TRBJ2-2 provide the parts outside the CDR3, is KAGVTQTPRYLIKTRGQQVTLSCSPISGHRSVSWYQQTPGQGLQFLFEYFSETQRNKGNFPGRFSGRQFSNSRSEMNVSTLELGDSALYLCASSPGQGAAGELFFGEGSRLTVL.